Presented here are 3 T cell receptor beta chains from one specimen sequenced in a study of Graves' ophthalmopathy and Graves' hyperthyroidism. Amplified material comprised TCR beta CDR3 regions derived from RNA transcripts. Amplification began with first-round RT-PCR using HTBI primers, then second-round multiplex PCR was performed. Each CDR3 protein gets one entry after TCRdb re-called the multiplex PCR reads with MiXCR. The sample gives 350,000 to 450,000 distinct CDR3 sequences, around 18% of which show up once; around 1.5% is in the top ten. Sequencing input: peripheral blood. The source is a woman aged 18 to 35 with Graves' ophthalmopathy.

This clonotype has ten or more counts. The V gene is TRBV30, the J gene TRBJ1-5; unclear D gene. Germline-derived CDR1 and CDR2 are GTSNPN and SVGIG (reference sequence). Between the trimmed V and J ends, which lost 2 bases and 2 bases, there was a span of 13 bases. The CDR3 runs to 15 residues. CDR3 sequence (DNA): TGTGCCTGGAGTCTACCCGGGATAGGCAATCAGCCCCAGCATTTT. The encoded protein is CAWSLPGIGNQPQHF.

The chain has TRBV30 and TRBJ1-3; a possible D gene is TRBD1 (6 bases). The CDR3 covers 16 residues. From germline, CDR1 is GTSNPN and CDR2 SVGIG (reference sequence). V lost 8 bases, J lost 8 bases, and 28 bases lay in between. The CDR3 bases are TGTGCCCAAGACGCCCGGGGGGGGGGCCATGGGGACACCATATATTTT. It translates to CAQDARGGGHGDTIYF.

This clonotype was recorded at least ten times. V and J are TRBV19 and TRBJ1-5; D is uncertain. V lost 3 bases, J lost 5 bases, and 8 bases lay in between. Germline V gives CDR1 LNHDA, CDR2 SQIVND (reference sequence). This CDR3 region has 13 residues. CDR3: CASSIGEDQPQHF. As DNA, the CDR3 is TGTGCCAGTAGTATTGGAGAAGATCAGCCCCAGCATTTT. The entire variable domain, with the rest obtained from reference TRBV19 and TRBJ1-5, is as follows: DGGITQSPKYLFRKEGQNVTLSCEQNLNHDAMYWYRQDPGQGLRLIYYSQIVNDFQKGDIAEGYSVSREKKESFPLTVTSAQKNPTAFYLCASSIGEDQPQHFGDGTRLSIL.